The 7 T cell receptor beta chains below all came from one sample that was sequenced in a study of spatial heterogeneity in lung cancer. TCRdb fed the 5' RACE reads into MiXCR, producing one record per CDR3 protein. The data show over 15,000 distinct CDR3 sequences, 9.2% seen once. Sample time point: blood at routine non-recurrence follow-up after resection. The source was PBMCs, collected at follow-up. These receptors came from a male donor with early-stage non-small cell lung cancer.

The chain employs TRBV7-6 and TRBJ2-2; D gene uncertain. Between the trimmed V and J ends, which lost 5 bases and 6 bases, there was a span of 10 bases. This CDR3 has 13 residues. The germline CDR1 and CDR2 sequences are SGHVS and FNYEAQ. The CDR3 protein is CASSAGVSGELFF. The CDR3 bases are TGTGCCAGCAGCGCCGGAGTATCCGGGGAGCTGTTTTTT. Using reference TRBV7-6 and TRBJ2-2 for the parts outside the CDR3, the full variable domain is GAGVSQSPRYKVTKRGQDVALRCDPISGHVSLYWYRQALGQGPEFLTYFNYEAQQDKSGLPNDRFSAERPEGSISTLTIQRTEQRDSAMYRCASSAGVSGELFFGEGSRLTVL.

The rearrangement links TRBV29-1 to TRBJ2-4; D uncertain. Trimming stripped 6 bases from V and 5 bases from J, with 14 bases between. The CDR3 has 13 residues. CDR1 and CDR2 (germline): SQVTM, ANQGSEA. Written as DNA, the CDR3 is TGCAGCGTCTTCACGCCGGGTCAAAACATTCAGTACTTC. Translation gives CSVFTPGQNIQYF.

This sequence joins TRBV28 and TRBJ2-1; 8 positions agree with TRBD2. The V segment lost 7 bases and the J segment 9 bases; nucleotides outside the gene matches: 5. The V gene's germline CDR1 is MDHEN and CDR2 SYDVKM. CDR3 length equals 12 residues. CDR3 protein: CASTPGGFEQFF. The CDR3 nucleotides read TGTGCCAGCACTCCGGGGGGGTTTGAGCAGTTCTTC.

This clonotype was observed at least ten times. The chain joins TRBV24-1 to TRBJ2-3; D uncertain. V lost 4 bases, J lost 6 bases, and 10 bases lay in between. From germline, CDR1 is KGHDR and CDR2 SFDVKD. The CDR3 spans 13 residues. The CDR3 spells CATSDRLQDTQYF. DNA for the CDR3: TGTGCCACCAGTGACCGACTGCAGGATACGCAGTATTTT.

The CDR3 DNA is TGCAGTGCTGACCGGACAGGGGGCAATGAGCAGTTCTTC. This sequence encodes CSADRTGGNEQFF. The chain carries TRBV20-1 and TRBJ2-1, with 10 positions matching TRBD1. This CDR3 is built from 13 residues. Germline CDR1 is DFQATT and CDR2 is SNEGSKA (reference sequence). The V segment lost 5 bases and the J segment 6 bases; nucleotides outside the gene matches: 4.

This clonotype was recorded a few times. V gene TRBV11-3 combines with J gene TRBJ1-1; D gene uncertain. The CDR3 extends over 13 amino acids. Germline V gene lookup returns CDR1 SGHNT and CDR2 YENEEA. V gave up 0 bases and J gave up 6 bases, with 8 bases separating them. CDR3: CASSLERTSEAFF. The CDR3 nucleotides read TGTGCCAGCAGCTTAGAACGGACGTCTGAAGCTTTCTTT.

This clonotype was picked up many times. The V call is TRBV10-2, the J call TRBJ1-1; 11 nucleotides agree with TRBD1. The J segment lost 5 bases and the V segment lost 6 bases, leaving 5 bases of the junction unmatched. This CDR3 is built from 14 residues. CDR1 is WSHSY and CDR2 is SAAADI in the germline V gene. The CDR3 sequence is CASRPGTGGTEAFF. In DNA form, the CDR3 reads TGCGCCAGCAGACCCGGGACAGGGGGGACTGAAGCTTTCTTT.